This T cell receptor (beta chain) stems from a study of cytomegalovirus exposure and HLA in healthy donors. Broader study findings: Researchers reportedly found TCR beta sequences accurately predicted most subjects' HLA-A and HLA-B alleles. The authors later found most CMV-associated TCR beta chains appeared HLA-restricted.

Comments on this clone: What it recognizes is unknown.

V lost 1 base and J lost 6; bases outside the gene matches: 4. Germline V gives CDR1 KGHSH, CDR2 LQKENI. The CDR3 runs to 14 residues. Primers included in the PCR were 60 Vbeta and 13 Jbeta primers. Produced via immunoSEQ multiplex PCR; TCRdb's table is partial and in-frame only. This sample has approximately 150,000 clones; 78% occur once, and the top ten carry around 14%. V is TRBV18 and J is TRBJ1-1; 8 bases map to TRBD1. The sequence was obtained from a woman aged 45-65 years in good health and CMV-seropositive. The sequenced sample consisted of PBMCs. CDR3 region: CASSPLTGAAEAFF. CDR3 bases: TGTGCCAGCTCACCACTGACAGGGGCGGCTGAAGCTTTCTTT. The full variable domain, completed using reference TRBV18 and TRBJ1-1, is NAGVMQNPRHLVRRRGQEARLRCSPMKGHSHVYWYRQLPEEGLKFMVYLQKENIIDESGMPKERFSAEFPKEGPSILRIQQVVRGDSAAYFCASSPLTGAAEAFFGQGTRLTVV.